These T cell receptor beta chains were read from a single sample in a study of blood T cell repertoires in COVID-19. Some clones are missing from TCRdb's copy, which holds only in-frame ones; the method was immunoSEQ multiplex PCR. The sample has fewer than 350,000 clones; around 90% are singletons. Sequencing used peripheral blood. Receptor source: a woman in her twenties or thirties with COVID-19, enrolled during active disease. Both conserved end residues are part of each CDR3. D genes are given only for firm matches. Part of the rows lack a size; the others show once, few, many or a class for expanded clones.

v_call: TRBV9; clone_size: -; j_call: TRBJ2-1; d_call: -; cdr3_nt: TGTGCCAGCAGCGTAGATGGGAGGCCCTACAATGAGCAGTTCTTC; cdr3_aa: CASSVDGRPYNEQFF
v_call: TRBV11-2; clone_size: -; j_call: TRBJ2-1; d_call: TRBD2; cdr3_nt: TGTGCCAGCAGCCGCGGGACTAGCGGCAACAATGAGCAGTTCTTC; cdr3_aa: CASSRGTSGNNEQFF
v_call: TRBV7-9; clone_size: -; j_call: TRBJ1-2; d_call: TRBD1; cdr3_nt: TGTGCCAGCAGCCTCCTATTGGGCGGGGACAGGGAAGGCTACACCTTC; cdr3_aa: CASSLLLGGDREGYTF
v_call: TRBV28; clone_size: -; j_call: TRBJ1-4; d_call: TRBD1; cdr3_nt: TGTGCCAGCAGTCGGACAGGGGGTGCTAATGAAAAACTGTTTTTT; cdr3_aa: CASSRTGGANEKLFF
v_call: TRBV9; clone_size: -; j_call: TRBJ2-1; d_call: -; cdr3_nt: TGTGCCAGCAGCGTAGTGGGGGACAACACCTACAATGAGCAGTTCTTC; cdr3_aa: CASSVVGDNTYNEQFF
v_call: TRBV11-2; clone_size: -; j_call: TRBJ2-3; d_call: TRBD1; cdr3_nt: TGTGCCAGCAGCTCTAGGGGGCGCACAGATACGCAGTATTTT; cdr3_aa: CASSSRGRTDTQYF
v_call: TRBV7-6; clone_size: -; j_call: TRBJ2-1; d_call: -; cdr3_nt: TGTGCCAGCAGCTTAGTCGGGCAGGGCTCCTACAATGAGCAGTTCTTC; cdr3_aa: CASSLVGQGSYNEQFF
v_call: TRBV30; clone_size: -; j_call: TRBJ1-5; d_call: -; cdr3_nt: TGTGCCTGGAGTGACTCGGGGAATCAGCCCCAGCATTTT; cdr3_aa: CAWSDSGNQPQHF
v_call: TRBV5-5; clone_size: once; j_call: TRBJ2-3; d_call: TRBD1; cdr3_nt: TGTGCCAGCAGCCTGGGACAGAACACAGATACGCAGTATTTT; cdr3_aa: CASSLGQNTDTQYF
v_call: TRBV19; clone_size: -; j_call: TRBJ2-2; d_call: -; cdr3_nt: TGTGCCAGTACCCAAGGGGTCCAGAACACCGGGGAGCTGTTTTTT; cdr3_aa: CASTQGVQNTGELFF
v_call: TRBV5-1; clone_size: -; j_call: TRBJ1-4; d_call: TRBD1; cdr3_nt: TGCGCCAGCAGAATAACAGGGGGAGGGCATGAAAAACTGTTTTTT; cdr3_aa: CASRITGGGHEKLFF
v_call: TRBV5-5; clone_size: -; j_call: TRBJ1-5; d_call: TRBD1; cdr3_nt: TGTGCCAGCAGCTGGACAGGGTCCGCGGCTCAGCCCCAGCATTTT; cdr3_aa: CASSWTGSAAQPQHF
v_call: TRBV27; clone_size: -; j_call: TRBJ2-1; d_call: -; cdr3_nt: TGTGCCAGCAGTTTTGGCGGGACGCCCAATGAGCAGTTCTTC; cdr3_aa: CASSFGGTPNEQFF
v_call: TRBV29-1; clone_size: -; j_call: TRBJ1-3; d_call: -; cdr3_nt: TGCAGCGTCTACGCCGGGTCCTCAGGAAACACCATATATTTT; cdr3_aa: CSVYAGSSGNTIYF
v_call: TRBV3-1/TRBV3-2; clone_size: -; j_call: TRBJ1-2; d_call: -; cdr3_nt: TGTGCCAGCAGCCAAGGGCAGGGTAGGATTGGTGGCTACACCTTC; cdr3_aa: CASSQGQGRIGGYTF
v_call: TRBV18; clone_size: -; j_call: TRBJ2-3; d_call: -; cdr3_nt: TGTGCCAGCTCACCTGACTGGCGCACAGATACGCAGTATTTT; cdr3_aa: CASSPDWRTDTQYF
v_call: TRBV6-2/TRBV6-3; clone_size: -; j_call: TRBJ1-5; d_call: -; cdr3_nt: TGTGCCAGCAGTTACACCTTAGGCAGGGGCCATCAGCCCCAGCATTTT; cdr3_aa: CASSYTLGRGHQPQHF
v_call: TRBV12-5; clone_size: -; j_call: TRBJ2-3; d_call: TRBD2; cdr3_nt: TGTGCTAGTGGTTTGTTAAGGACTAGCGGGAGAGGGGTGAGCACAGATACGCAGTATTTT; cdr3_aa: CASGLLRTSGRGVSTDTQYF
v_call: TRBV7-3; clone_size: -; j_call: TRBJ2-2; d_call: -; cdr3_nt: TGTGCCAGCAGTCCGAGCGCCGGGGAGCTGTTTTTT; cdr3_aa: CASSPSAGELFF
v_call: TRBV3-1/TRBV3-2; clone_size: -; j_call: TRBJ1-6; d_call: -; cdr3_nt: TGTGCCAGCAGCCAAGATTTAGGCTCTGGGCATTCACCCCTCCACTTT; cdr3_aa: CASSQDLGSGHSPLHF
v_call: TRBV28; clone_size: -; j_call: TRBJ2-5; d_call: -; cdr3_nt: TGTGCCAGCAGTTTATTCCGACTAAGAGGAGAGACCCAGTACTTC; cdr3_aa: CASSLFRLRGETQYF
v_call: TRBV19; clone_size: -; j_call: TRBJ2-5; d_call: TRBD2; cdr3_nt: TGTGCCAGTAGTCTCTCAGCGGGAGATAACCAAGAGACCCAGTACTTC; cdr3_aa: CASSLSAGDNQETQYF
v_call: TRBV24-1; clone_size: -; j_call: TRBJ2-2; d_call: TRBD2; cdr3_nt: TGTGCCACCAGTGATTGGGGGGGGGAGGACTCTCACACCGGGGAGCTGTTTTTT; cdr3_aa: CATSDWGGEDSHTGELFF
v_call: TRBV30; clone_size: -; j_call: TRBJ2-2; d_call: -; cdr3_nt: TGTGCCTGGATCGGCACCGGGGAGCTGTTTTTT; cdr3_aa: CAWIGTGELFF
v_call: TRBV19; clone_size: -; j_call: TRBJ2-4; d_call: -; cdr3_nt: TGTGCCAGTAGTAAGACAGCCGTCAAAAACATTCAGTACTTC; cdr3_aa: CASSKTAVKNIQYF
v_call: TRBV30; clone_size: -; j_call: TRBJ2-7; d_call: TRBD1; cdr3_nt: TGTGCCTGGAGTGGGGGACAGGGGGCGCGTGAGCAGTACTTC; cdr3_aa: CAWSGGQGAREQYF
v_call: TRBV2; clone_size: -; j_call: TRBJ1-1; d_call: TRBD1; cdr3_nt: TGTGCCAGCCTGGACAGGGGATGGGCTGAAGCTTTCTTT; cdr3_aa: CASLDRGWAEAFF
v_call: TRBV3-1/TRBV3-2; clone_size: -; j_call: TRBJ2-2; d_call: -; cdr3_nt: TGTGCCAGCAGCCAAGATCTCGGGACCGGGGAGCTGTTTTTT; cdr3_aa: CASSQDLGTGELFF
v_call: TRBV5-1; clone_size: -; j_call: TRBJ1-6; d_call: -; cdr3_nt: TGCGCCAGCAGCCCGGGAGAAAATAATTCACCCCTCCACTTT; cdr3_aa: CASSPGENNSPLHF
v_call: TRBV15; clone_size: -; j_call: TRBJ2-1; d_call: TRBD2; cdr3_nt: TGTGCCACCAGCCCCCGACTAGCGGGTTTTAATGAGCAGTTCTTC; cdr3_aa: CATSPRLAGFNEQFF
v_call: TRBV4-3; clone_size: -; j_call: TRBJ1-5; d_call: -; cdr3_nt: TGCGCCAGCAGCCAAGATTCAGGGTTTGGTCAGCCCCAGCATTTT; cdr3_aa: CASSQDSGFGQPQHF
v_call: TRBV3-1/TRBV3-2; clone_size: -; j_call: TRBJ1-2; d_call: -; cdr3_nt: TGTGCCAGCAGCCAAGGAAGGGGTTCAGGGAACTATGGCTACACCTTC; cdr3_aa: CASSQGRGSGNYGYTF
v_call: TRBV27; clone_size: -; j_call: TRBJ1-1; d_call: -; cdr3_nt: TGTGCCAGCAGTTTTGACGGGGAGGTTAGCACTGAAGCTTTCTTT; cdr3_aa: CASSFDGEVSTEAFF
v_call: TRBV5-1; clone_size: -; j_call: TRBJ1-2; d_call: TRBD1; cdr3_nt: TGCGCCAGCAGCCAGGGGCAGGGGGTATATGGCTACACCTTC; cdr3_aa: CASSQGQGVYGYTF
v_call: TRBV5-1; clone_size: -; j_call: TRBJ1-5; d_call: -; cdr3_nt: TGCGCCAGCAGAGAACAGGAGAATCAGCCCCAGCATTTT; cdr3_aa: CASREQENQPQHF
v_call: TRBV6-2/TRBV6-3; clone_size: -; j_call: TRBJ1-5; d_call: -; cdr3_nt: TGTGCCAGCAGTTATGGAGGGACCCATCAGCCCCAGCATTTT; cdr3_aa: CASSYGGTHQPQHF
v_call: TRBV6-1; clone_size: -; j_call: TRBJ1-1; d_call: -; cdr3_nt: TGTGCCAGCAGTGAACCCGGGACTTGGACTGAAGCTTTCTTT; cdr3_aa: CASSEPGTWTEAFF
v_call: TRBV5-5; clone_size: few; j_call: TRBJ1-5; d_call: -; cdr3_nt: TGTGCCAGCAGCTGGGACACGGACCAGCCCCAGCATTTT; cdr3_aa: CASSWDTDQPQHF
v_call: TRBV5-4; clone_size: -; j_call: TRBJ2-1; d_call: TRBD2; cdr3_nt: TGTGCCAGCAGCTTGGCTAGCGGGAGCGTCGAGCAGTTCTTC; cdr3_aa: CASSLASGSVEQFF
v_call: TRBV27; clone_size: -; j_call: TRBJ2-7; d_call: TRBD2; cdr3_nt: TGTGCCAGCAGTTTAAATAGCGGGAGCCCCTACGAGCAGTACTTC; cdr3_aa: CASSLNSGSPYEQYF
v_call: TRBV5-1; clone_size: -; j_call: TRBJ2-5; d_call: TRBD2; cdr3_nt: TGCGCCAGCAGCCCCCGGACTAGCGGGCCCGGGCCAGAGACCCAGTACTTC; cdr3_aa: CASSPRTSGPGPETQYF
v_call: TRBV15; clone_size: -; j_call: TRBJ2-1; d_call: -; cdr3_nt: TGTGCCACCAGCAGAGATGTTTTATCGGGAGAAGATAATGAGCAGTTCTTC; cdr3_aa: CATSRDVLSGEDNEQFF
v_call: TRBV6-5; clone_size: -; j_call: TRBJ2-7; d_call: -; cdr3_nt: TGTGCCAGCAGCGGGGATCCCTTCGGCGAGCAGTACTTC; cdr3_aa: CASSGDPFGEQYF
v_call: TRBV29-1; clone_size: -; j_call: TRBJ1-1; d_call: TRBD1; cdr3_nt: TGCAGCGCAACGGGACAGATGAACACTGAAGCTTTCTTT; cdr3_aa: CSATGQMNTEAFF
v_call: TRBV11-2; clone_size: -; j_call: TRBJ2-7; d_call: -; cdr3_nt: TGTGCCAGCAGCTTAGAGGAGACTCTATACGAGCAGTACTTC; cdr3_aa: CASSLEETLYEQYF
v_call: TRBV4-1; clone_size: -; j_call: TRBJ2-2; d_call: TRBD1; cdr3_nt: TGCGCCAGCAGACCAGGACAGGGGGGAAACACCGGGGAGCTGTTTTTT; cdr3_aa: CASRPGQGGNTGELFF
v_call: TRBV4-1; clone_size: -; j_call: TRBJ1-2; d_call: -; cdr3_nt: TGCGCCAGCAGCCAGGAGGGAATGGACTATGGCTACACCTTC; cdr3_aa: CASSQEGMDYGYTF
v_call: TRBV12-3/TRBV12-4; clone_size: many; j_call: TRBJ2-1; d_call: -; cdr3_nt: TGTGCCAGCACTACGGGATCCCTCGATGAGCAGTTCTTC; cdr3_aa: CASTTGSLDEQFF
v_call: TRBV5-6; clone_size: -; j_call: TRBJ1-2; d_call: -; cdr3_nt: TGTGCCAGCAGCTTGGGGCGGCATACTGTGGGTGGCTACACCTTC; cdr3_aa: CASSLGRHTVGGYTF
v_call: TRBV27; clone_size: -; j_call: TRBJ1-6; d_call: TRBD1; cdr3_nt: TGTGCCAGCAGTTTTTCCGGACAGGCGAGCGATAATTCACCCCTCCACTTT; cdr3_aa: CASSFSGQASDNSPLHF
v_call: TRBV27; clone_size: -; j_call: TRBJ1-5; d_call: TRBD1; cdr3_nt: TGTGCCAGCAGTACCACAGGGGGCTGGGGCAATCAGCCCCAGCATTTT; cdr3_aa: CASSTTGGWGNQPQHF
v_call: TRBV5-1; clone_size: few; j_call: TRBJ2-1; d_call: TRBD1; cdr3_nt: TGCGCCAGCAGCTCCCGGACAGGGGCGGCCGCGAGCTCCTACAATGAGCAGTTCTTC; cdr3_aa: CASSSRTGAAASSYNEQFF
v_call: TRBV4-2; clone_size: -; j_call: TRBJ2-1; d_call: TRBD2; cdr3_nt: TGTGCCAGCAGCCATGGGACTAGAGACTACAATGAGCAGTTCTTC; cdr3_aa: CASSHGTRDYNEQFF
v_call: TRBV7-2; clone_size: few; j_call: TRBJ1-5; d_call: -; cdr3_nt: TGTGCCAGCGCATTGACTGCGAGCAATCAGCCCCAGCATTTT; cdr3_aa: CASALTASNQPQHF
v_call: TRBV10-3; clone_size: -; j_call: TRBJ2-3; d_call: -; cdr3_nt: TGTGCCATCAGTGAGTCTTCAGCAGGGCTAAATACGCAGTATTTT; cdr3_aa: CAISESSAGLNTQYF
v_call: TRBV19; clone_size: -; j_call: TRBJ2-1; d_call: TRBD2; cdr3_nt: TGTGCCAGTAGTAGAATAGCGGGAGCCCACAATGAGCAGTTCTTC; cdr3_aa: CASSRIAGAHNEQFF
v_call: TRBV28; clone_size: -; j_call: TRBJ1-5; d_call: TRBD1; cdr3_nt: TGTGCCAGCAGTTTCCTTGACAGGGCCAATCAGCCCCAGCATTTT; cdr3_aa: CASSFLDRANQPQHF
v_call: TRBV6-6; clone_size: -; j_call: TRBJ2-5; d_call: -; cdr3_nt: TGTGCCATCCGAGCCGGAGGACAAGAGACCCAGTACTTC; cdr3_aa: CAIRAGGQETQYF
v_call: TRBV24-1; clone_size: -; j_call: TRBJ2-2; d_call: -; cdr3_nt: TGTGCCACCAGTGAAATCGACAGCACCGGGGAGCTGTTTTTT; cdr3_aa: CATSEIDSTGELFF